The present entry profiles one T cell receptor (beta chain) with its context. The target of this receptor is not known. Base qualities are not recorded, but no much larger clone differs from it by a single base. The sample belongs to a study of blood T cell repertoires in COVID-19 (TCRdb year 2020). For context, the study as a whole: Collaborator samples came from the United States, Italy and Spain and covered acute and convalescent phases of COVID-19. The material from the prospective study consisted of cDNA or gDNA derived from T cells, B-cell-depleted T cells, or PBMCs. A freely available public database, intended as a resource for researchers studying the immune response to SARS-CoV-2, is where the repertoires were released. The samples were drawn from the first 160 participants of the ongoing ImmuneRACE study and from over a thousand subjects provided by 6 global collaborators. The dataset comprised deeply sampled blood TCRbeta repertoires from subjects exposed to, actively infected with, or recovered from COVID-19. HLA class I and class II types, where available, came from metadata supplied by the sample provider rather than from assay-based typing. A de-identified subject ID, COVID-19 status, age in years and sex were almost always included in the sample metadata. The study at large found these results: Clinical and demographic metadata were provided uncurated, with the amount varying by source and participant.

The germline V and J ends show losses of 5 bases and 3 bases respectively, and no gene match explains 14 bases of the junction. CDR3 length: 17 amino acids, cysteine to phenylalanine. Only CDR3 DNA is held: 51 bases, read in frame from base 1. CDR1 and CDR2 (SGHTA, FQGTGA) derive from the germline V gene. Each collaborating institution followed its own protocols to collect whole blood in K2EDTA tubes. Collaborator samples were shipped for TCRbeta analysis as frozen whole blood, isolated PBMCs, or DNA extracted from either sample type. TCRbeta CDR3 regions were amplified from genomic DNA using the immunoSEQ Assay, a bias-controlled multiplex PCR. Regarding the original processing steps: The number of nucleated cells in each sample was estimated from the amplification of reference gene primers within the assay. To quantify the absolute abundance of each unique TCRbeta CDR3 rearrangement, sequence reads were collapsed and filtered. For each sample, productive Simpson clonality was calculated by taking the square root of Simpson's diversity index across productive rearrangements. TCRdb retrieved this table from immuneACCESS and kept in-frame rearrangements only. Not all clones are present; in checked studies, unresolved V genes account for under half, and no reason is known for the remainder. That table supplies the V and J calls and clone size; D and trimming were determined from the DNA. The sample profile shows tens of thousands of clones; approximately 86% of them were found once. The ten largest clones take up about 7.6% of the sample.

The rearranged segments are TRBV7-3 and TRBJ2-5, with TRBD1 matching 8 junction bases. This clonotype was sampled from a woman aged 70-85 years with acute or convalescent COVID-19. The specimen was peripheral blood. The CDR3 reads as follows: CASSKAVEGQGKETQYF. The nucleotide sequence reads TGTGCCAGCAGCAAAGCTGTGGAAGGACAGGGAAAAGAGACCCAGTACTTC.